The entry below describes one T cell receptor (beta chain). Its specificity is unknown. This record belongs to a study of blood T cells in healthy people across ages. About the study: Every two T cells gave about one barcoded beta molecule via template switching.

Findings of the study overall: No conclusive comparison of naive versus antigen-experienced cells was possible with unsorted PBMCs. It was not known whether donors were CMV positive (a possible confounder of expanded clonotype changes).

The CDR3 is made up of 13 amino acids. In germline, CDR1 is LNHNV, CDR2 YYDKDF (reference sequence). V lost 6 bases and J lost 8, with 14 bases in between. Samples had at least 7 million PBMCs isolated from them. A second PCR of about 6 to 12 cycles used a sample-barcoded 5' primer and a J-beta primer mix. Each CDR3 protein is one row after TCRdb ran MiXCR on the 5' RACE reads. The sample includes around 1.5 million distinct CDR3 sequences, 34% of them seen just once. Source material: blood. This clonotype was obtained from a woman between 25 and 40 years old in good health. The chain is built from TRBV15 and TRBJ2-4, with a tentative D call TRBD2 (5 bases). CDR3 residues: CATRSGLWDIQYF. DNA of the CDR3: TGTGCCACCAGATCCGGACTTTGGGACATTCAGTACTTC.